Here is one T cell receptor (beta chain) with its context. As yet, its antigen is unknown. This record belongs to a study of cytomegalovirus exposure and HLA in healthy donors. The CDR3 is 14 residues long. The germline gives CDR1 MDHEN, CDR2 SYDVKM. The V end was cut by 5 bases, the J end by 5 bases, with 15 bases between. General observations from the study: Most CMV-associated TCR beta chains appeared HLA-restricted in a later analysis. Donors were assumed by presence/absence analyses to have roughly uniform sequencing depth. Listed as cytomegalovirus-associated were 170 or so TCR beta chains.

PCR involved 60 Vbeta and 13 Jbeta primers. The authors' processing: In a later analysis, some 80 million unique TCR beta chains included roughly 11 million shared by two or more donors. Produced via immunoSEQ multiplex PCR; TCRdb's table is partial and in-frame only. The D gene and trimming were derived from the DNA, and the V and J assignments and clone size from that table. Among about 140,000 clones listed, roughly 79% were seen once. This TCR was recovered from a woman aged 40 to 50 in good health and CMV-seronegative. Sequencing was done on a sample of PBMCs. This sequence joins TRBV28 and TRBJ2-5, with TRBD2 as a possible D gene (5 bases). The CDR3 nucleotides are TGTGCCAGCAGTGCGGGCAGAAGATTGGAGACCCAGTACTTC. Protein: CASSAGRRLETQYF.